The text below deals with one T cell receptor beta chain. The record originates from a study of T cell changes during pregnancy in multiple sclerosis. Generated by immunoSEQ multiplex PCR, the TCRdb table keeps only in-frame clones and is missing some. This repertoire shows roughly 40,000 clones, roughly nine tenths found once; its top ten account for 0.6% to 0.75%. The sequencing here drew on CD4+ T cells from peripheral blood mononuclear cells, taken before pregnancy. This clonotype was obtained from a female donor with multiple sclerosis, enrolled in a pregnancy study.

Here the CDR3 reads CASSMTGNYGYTF. The CDR3 region has the DNA TGTGCCAGTAGTATGACAGGGAACTATGGCTACACCTTC. The rearrangement uses TRBV19 and TRBJ1-2; 7 bases line up with TRBD1. This CDR3 has 13 amino acids. Trimming removed 3 bases from V and 2 bases from J; junction bases left unmatched: 0. Germline CDR1 is LNHDA and CDR2 is SQIVND (reference sequence).